These 21 T cell receptor beta chains were all obtained from the same sample, sequenced in a study of identical twins. TCRdb reanalysed the 5' RACE reads using MiXCR and keeps one entry per CDR3 protein. The repertoire holds 350,000 to 600,000 distinct CDR3 sequences, with approximately 15% as singletons. The sample also formed part of further work on yellow fever vaccine responses in identical twins.

What was sequenced was CD4+ T cells sorted from blood. The source is a woman aged 18-35 years in good health.

The sample holds a few counts of this clonotype. The V gene is TRBV10-1, the J gene TRBJ2-2, with 10 bases lining up with TRBD1. Unmatched junction bases numbered 4, after V lost 4 bases and J lost 2 bases. Germline V gene sequence: CDR1 WNHNN, CDR2 SYGVQD (reference sequence). CDR3 length: 16 residues. In nucleotides, the CDR3 is TGCGCCAGCAGTGGTGGGACAGGGGCAAACACCGGGGAGCTGTTTTTT. Its protein product is CASSGGTGANTGELFF.

V usage is TRBV20-1 and J usage is TRBJ2-3; 9 nucleotides line up with TRBD2. Germline V CDR1 and CDR2: DFQATT, SNEGSKA (reference sequence). V was pared by 2 bases and J by 9 bases, with 9 bases of the junction left unmatched. The CDR3 sequence is 14 residues long. The CDR3 sequence is CSARPLAGDETQYF. The CDR3 bases are TGCAGTGCTAGACCTTTAGCGGGGGACGAAACGCAGTATTTT.

This chain joins TRBV7-2 and TRBJ1-1; unclear D gene. This CDR3 spans 14 amino acids. In germline, CDR1 is SGHTA, CDR2 FQGNSA. Trimming removed 2 bases from V and 3 bases from J, with 10 bases in between. The CDR3: CASSLSGFDTEAFF. CDR3 DNA: TGTGCCAGCAGCTTAAGCGGGTTTGACACTGAAGCTTTCTTT. The variable domain in full, completed from reference TRBV7-2 and TRBJ1-1, reads GAGVSQSPSNKVTEKGKDVELRCDPISGHTALYWYRQSLGQGLEFLIYFQGNSAPDKSGLPSDRFSAERTGGSVSTLTIQRTQQEDSAVYLCASSLSGFDTEAFFGQGTRLTVV.

This clonotype was found many times. This chain uses TRBV12-3 or TRBV12-4 with TRBJ2-7; weak D call: TRBD2 (5 bases). V lost 5 bases, J lost 5 bases, and 13 bases lay in between. The CDR3 totals 13 residues. DNA for the CDR3: TGTGCCAGCAGTCGGCGGGTTATCGACGAGCAGTACTTC. This sequence encodes CASSRRVIDEQYF.

Only a few counts were recorded for this clonotype. A junction end diverges from the germline sequence, so it may reflect a read error. This chain connects TRBV20-1 to TRBJ1-2; 12 positions match TRBD1. The CDR3 has 13 residues. Germline CDR1 DFQATT, CDR2 SNEGSKA (reference sequence). The DNA of the CDR3 is TGCAGTGCTCCGGCCGGTGGGACAGGGGGCTCCACCTTC. Translated, it gives CSAPAGGTGGSTF.

A word on this clonotype: Just one base apart from a much larger clone, this may be a read error. The chain is built from TRBV12-3 or TRBV12-4 and TRBJ2-7, with D possibly being TRBD1 or TRBD2 (6 bases each). The CDR3 has 17 amino acids. The CDR3 here is CTSSLARGTTYLYEQYF. In DNA form, the CDR3 reads TGTACCAGCAGTTTAGCGCGCGGGACAACGTACCTCTACGAGCAGTACTTC.

The rearrangement joins TRBV28 to TRBJ1-2; 10 bases agree with TRBD1. With V trimmed by 9 bases and J by 4 bases, 8 bases remained unmatched. The V gene's germline CDR1 is MDHEN and CDR2 SYDVKM. This CDR3 contains 14 residues. CDR3 protein: CASKTGTGVYGYTF. The DNA for the CDR3 is TGTGCCAGTAAGACCGGGACAGGGGTCTATGGCTACACCTTC.

This clonotype was detected a few times. The rearrangement joins TRBV11-1 to TRBJ2-2; D possibly matches TRBD1 or TRBD2 (6 bases each). The length of the CDR3 is 20 residues. The germline CDR1 and CDR2 sequences are SGHAT and FQDESV (reference sequence). V lost 4 bases and J 5 bases, leaving 29 bases between the germline ends. The CDR3 DNA follows: TGTGCCAGCAGCTATAGAGGGGGAGGCTTCGCGGACCGAACAACCGGGGAGCTGTTTTTT. Translation: CASSYRGGGFADRTTGELFF.

CDR3 in DNA: TGTGCCAGCAGCCAGGGCGCATTAGGGGACAATGAGCAGTTCTTC. Translating gives CASSQGALGDNEQFF. The chain uses TRBV3-1 and TRBJ2-1; D perhaps matches TRBD1 (5 bases). CDR1 and CDR2 from the germline V gene are LGHDT and YNNKEL (reference sequence). The CDR3 is 15 amino acids. V was trimmed by 3 bases and J by 5 bases, leaving 14 bases between them.

The chain combines TRBV7-9 with TRBJ1-5; no clear D gene. The CDR3 runs 16 residues. Trimming cost V 11 bases and J 2 bases, with 22 bases left between them. Germline values: CDR1 SEHNR, CDR2 FQNEAQ (reference sequence). CDR3 in amino acids: CAGPRRDESGNQPQHF. The CDR3, as DNA: TGTGCCGGCCCCAGGCGGGATGAGAGTGGCAATCAGCCCCAGCATTTT.

The genes are TRBV4-3 and TRBJ1-6; D not certain. The V gene's germline CDR1 is LGHNA and CDR2 YSLEER. The CDR3 is made up of 16 amino acids. V was cut by 0 bases and J by 7 bases, with 13 bases left in between. The CDR3 coding sequence is TGCGCCAGCAGCCAAGACCCCCCGGTGAACAATTCACCCCTCCACTTT. Protein sequence: CASSQDPPVNNSPLHF.

This clonotype was recorded at least ten times. The chain is built from TRBV11-2 and TRBJ2-5; TRBD2 aligns across 10 bases. Losses at the gene ends were 5 bases for V and 2 bases for J; bases not matched to a gene: 2. Per germline, CDR1 SGHAT and CDR2 FQNNGV. The CDR3 is 14 amino acids. CDR3 in DNA: TGTGCCAGCAGCCCTAGCGGGGGTCAAGAGACCCAGTACTTC. This sequence encodes CASSPSGGQETQYF.

The chain carries TRBV20-1 and TRBJ1-2, with no clear D. Between the trimmed V and J ends, which lost 7 bases and 8 bases, there was a span of 20 bases. The germline gives CDR1 DFQATT, CDR2 SNEGSKA (reference sequence). The CDR3 is 13 residues long. The CDR3 DNA reads TGCAGTGGAATGAAGGCCCATGACTGGGGCTACACCTTC. As protein: CSGMKAHDWGYTF.

This clonotype was observed a handful of times. The chain employs TRBV12-3 or TRBV12-4 and TRBJ2-5, with 9 bases that match TRBD1. The V and J ends lost 4 bases and 7 bases, in that order; junction bases with no gene match: 10. This CDR3 spans 15 amino acids. The CDR3 bases are TGTGCCAGCAGTTCCCGGGACAGGGAGATCGGGACCCAGTACTTC. Its protein is CASSSRDREIGTQYF.

The chain carries TRBV29-1 and TRBJ2-5; D unresolved. The germline V gene has CDR1 SQVTM and CDR2 ANQGSEA. This CDR3 contains 11 residues. V was clipped by 6 bases and J by 5 bases, with 10 bases between them. DNA for the CDR3: TGCAGCGTGGGGAATGGGGAGACCCAGTACTTC. Protein sequence: CSVGNGETQYF. Together with reference TRBV29-1 and TRBJ2-5, the CDR3 gives the full variable domain: SAVISQKPSRDICQRGTSLTIQCQVDSQVTMMFWYRQQPGQSLTLIATANQGSEATYESGFVIDKFPISRPNLTFSTLTVSNMSPEDSSIYLCSVGNGETQYFGPGTRLLVL.

This clonotype was detected only a few times. This chain links TRBV6-2 or TRBV6-3 with TRBJ1-6; no definite D call. Looked up from germline, CDR1 is MNHEY and CDR2 is SVGEGT. The ends were cut back, 3 bases at V and 10 bases at J, with 7 bases in the middle. CDR3 length: 12 residues. CDR3 in amino acids: CASSYGESPLHF. As DNA, the CDR3 is TGTGCCAGCAGTTATGGGGAATCACCCCTCCACTTT.

This clonotype was counted between two and nine times. The genes are TRBV4-2 and TRBJ1-2, with 10 positions matching TRBD1. J gave up 2 bases and V 0 bases, and 0 bases lay outside the gene matches. The germline V gene encodes CDR1 LGHNA and CDR2 YNFKEQ. This CDR3 contains 15 residues. The CDR3 protein is CASSQEGQGNYGYTF. DNA for the CDR3: TGTGCCAGCAGCCAAGAGGGACAGGGGAACTATGGCTACACCTTC.

CDR3 in amino acids: CASSIGTGLETQYF. The CDR3 coding sequence is TGTGCCAGTAGTATCGGGACAGGGTTAGAGACCCAGTACTTC. This chain joins TRBV19 and TRBJ2-5; 9 nucleotides line up with TRBD1. The J segment lost 4 bases and the V segment lost 3 bases, leaving 3 bases of the junction unmatched. This CDR3 is built from 14 residues. Germline-derived CDR1 and CDR2 are LNHDA and SQIVND (reference sequence).

The chain links TRBV6-5 to TRBJ2-3; D is perhaps TRBD2 (6 bases). Germline V lookup: CDR1 MNHEY, CDR2 SVGAGI. This CDR3 contains 13 residues. Trimming cost V 3 bases and J 5 bases, with 9 bases left between them. CDR3 sequence reads: CASSYGGEDTQYF. CDR3 in DNA: TGTGCCAGCAGTTATGGAGGGGAAGATACGCAGTATTTT.

This chain joins TRBV27 and TRBJ2-5; D tentatively reads TRBD1 or TRBD2 (5 bases each). Deletions cut 6 bases from V and 5 bases from J, with 19 bases between. Germline CDR1 is MNHEY and CDR2 is SMNVEV (reference sequence). The length of the CDR3 is 15 residues. CDR3 loop: CASRPTGPWGETQYF. In DNA, the CDR3 is TGTGCCAGCAGGCCCACAGGTCCATGGGGGGAGACCCAGTACTTC.

At least ten counts were recorded for this clonotype. This sequence joins TRBV12-3 or TRBV12-4 and TRBJ2-2; D gene uncertain. Between the trimmed V and J ends, which lost 1 base and 1 base, there was a span of 4 bases. CDR3 size: 14 residues. The CDR3 sequence is CASSLGENTGELFF. The CDR3 DNA sequence: TGTGCCAGCAGTTTAGGGGAGAACACCGGGGAGCTGTTTTTT.